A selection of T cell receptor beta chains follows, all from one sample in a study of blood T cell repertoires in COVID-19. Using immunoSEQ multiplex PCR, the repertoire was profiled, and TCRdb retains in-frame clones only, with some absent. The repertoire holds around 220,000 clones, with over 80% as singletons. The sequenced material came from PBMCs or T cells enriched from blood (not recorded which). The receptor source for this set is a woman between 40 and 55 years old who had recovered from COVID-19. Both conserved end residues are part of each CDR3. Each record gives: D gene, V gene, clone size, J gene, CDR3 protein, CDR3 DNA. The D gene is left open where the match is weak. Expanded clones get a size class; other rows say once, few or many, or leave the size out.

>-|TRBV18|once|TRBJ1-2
CASSGGIDSNYGYTF
TGTGCCAGCTCAGGGGGGATCGACAGTAACTATGGCTACACCTTC
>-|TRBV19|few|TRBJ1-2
CASSIKGVNYGYTF
TGTGCCAGTAGTATAAAAGGGGTTAACTATGGCTACACCTTC
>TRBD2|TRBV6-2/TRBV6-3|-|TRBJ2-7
CASSSGLAVSYEQYF
TGTGCCAGCAGTTCAGGACTAGCGGTTTCCTACGAGCAGTACTTC
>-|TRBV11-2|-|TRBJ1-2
CASSASDRFYGYTF
TGTGCCAGCAGCGCCTCGGACAGATTCTATGGCTACACCTTC
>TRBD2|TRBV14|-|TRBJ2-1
CASSPYSGRNEQFF
TGTGCCAGCAGCCCTTATAGCGGGAGAAATGAGCAGTTCTTC
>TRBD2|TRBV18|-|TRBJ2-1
CASSPVREGGNEQFF
TGTGCCAGCTCACCGGTGCGGGAGGGCGGGAATGAGCAGTTCTTC
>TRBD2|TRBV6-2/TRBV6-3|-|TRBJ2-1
CASSYSPEIAGLEQFF
TGTGCCAGCAGTTACTCTCCCGAGATAGCGGGACTTGAGCAGTTCTTC
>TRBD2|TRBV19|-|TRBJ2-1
CASSITSGRVNEQFF
TGTGCCAGTAGTATAACTAGCGGGAGGGTCAATGAGCAGTTCTTC
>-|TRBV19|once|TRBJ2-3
CASGHPGGSTDTQYF
TGTGCCAGTGGACATCCGGGGGGCAGCACAGATACGCAGTATTTT
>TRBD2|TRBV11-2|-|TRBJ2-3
CASSSYGGRASDTQYF
TGTGCCAGCAGCTCCTACGGCGGGAGGGCCTCGGATACGCAGTATTTT
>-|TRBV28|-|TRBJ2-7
CASSLGTAYYEQYF
TGTGCCAGCAGTTTAGGGACTGCCTACTACGAGCAGTACTTC
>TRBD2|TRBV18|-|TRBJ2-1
CASSPPGAGDVNEQFF
TGTGCCAGCTCACCACCGGGCGCGGGAGATGTGAATGAGCAGTTCTTC
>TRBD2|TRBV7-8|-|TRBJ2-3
CASSFTSGRTDTQYF
TGTGCCAGCAGCTTCACTAGCGGGAGAACAGATACGCAGTATTTT
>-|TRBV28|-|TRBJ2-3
CARVDTQYF
TGTGCCCGAGTAGATACGCAGTATTTT
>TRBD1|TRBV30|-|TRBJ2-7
CACLPRDRVGEQYF
TGTGCCTGTCTCCCCCGGGACAGGGTCGGCGAGCAGTACTTC
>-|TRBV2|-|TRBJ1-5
CASSELGGDQPQHF
TGTGCCAGCAGTGAACTAGGGGGGGATCAGCCCCAGCATTTT
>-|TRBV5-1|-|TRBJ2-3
CASSLGITQRADTQYF
TGCGCCAGCAGCTTGGGAATAACGCAACGGGCAGATACGCAGTATTTT
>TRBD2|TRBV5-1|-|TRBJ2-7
CASSSSGTSGRVPYEQYF
TGCGCCAGCAGCAGCTCCGGGACTAGCGGGAGGGTCCCTTACGAGCAGTACTTC
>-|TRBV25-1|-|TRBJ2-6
CASSWDTRSGANVLTF
TGTGCCAGCAGCTGGGACACCCGCTCTGGGGCCAACGTCCTGACTTTC
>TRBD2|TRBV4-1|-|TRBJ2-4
CASSRALAGGGKNIQYF
TGCGCCAGCAGCCGCGCCCTAGCGGGAGGTGGCAAAAACATTCAGTACTTC
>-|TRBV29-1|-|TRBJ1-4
CSVTSGDLNEKLFF
TGCAGCGTTACTTCAGGTGATCTTAATGAAAAACTGTTTTTT
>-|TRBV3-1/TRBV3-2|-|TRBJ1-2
CASSHTGPGDVVGGYTF
TGTGCCAGCAGCCACACGGGGCCAGGGGACGTGGTCGGTGGCTACACCTTC
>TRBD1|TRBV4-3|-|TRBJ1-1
CASSQEATGGGSTEAFF
TGCGCCAGCAGCCAAGAGGCTACAGGGGGAGGTAGCACTGAAGCTTTCTTT
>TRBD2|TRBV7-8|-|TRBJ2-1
CASSPLAGEQFF
TGTGCCAGCAGCCCGCTAGCGGGCGAGCAGTTCTTC
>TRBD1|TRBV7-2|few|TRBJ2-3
CASREGQALTDTQYF
TGTGCCAGCAGGGAGGGACAGGCCCTAACAGATACGCAGTATTTT
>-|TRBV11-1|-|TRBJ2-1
CASSLASSLGFNEQFF
TGTGCCAGCAGCTTAGCGTCTAGTCTGGGTTTCAATGAGCAGTTCTTC
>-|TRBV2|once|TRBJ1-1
CASTVVTEAFF
TGTGCCAGCACTGTCGTCACTGAAGCTTTCTTT